This is a list of T cell receptor beta chains from one sample in a study of cytomegalovirus exposure and HLA in healthy donors. Only in-frame clones appear in the TCRdb table, and some are missing; sequencing was by immunoSEQ multiplex PCR. This table holds around 65,000 clones, almost 95% found once. The sequenced sample consisted of PBMCs. The receptors originated from a man between 18 and 29 years old in good health and CMV-seropositive. Each CDR3 is given with its conserved first and last residue. A D gene is named only where the DNA matches it firmly. A row's size may be missing; if present it is once, few, many or a size class.

clone_size,j_call,v_call,d_call,cdr3_aa,cdr3_nt
once,TRBJ2-7,TRBV28,NA,CASRAGQRYSYEQYF,TGTGCCAGCAGGGCAGGACAGAGATACTCCTACGAGCAGTACTTC
NA,TRBJ1-5,TRBV13,NA,CASKREQAFYSNQPQHF,TGTGCCAGCAAAAGGGAGCAGGCTTTTTATAGCAATCAGCCCCAGCATTTT
once,TRBJ1-2,TRBV7-9,TRBD1,CASSLLGQGAFSNYGYTF,TGTGCCAGCAGCTTATTGGGACAGGGGGCATTTTCTAACTATGGCTACACCTTC
NA,TRBJ2-5,TRBV28,TRBD1,CASSSKTGTGVKTQYF,TGTGCCAGCAGCTCAAAAACCGGGACAGGGGTAAAGACCCAGTACTTC
NA,TRBJ2-3,TRBV15,TRBD2,CATSRGTSGSLGTDTQYF,TGTGCCACCAGCAGAGGGACTAGCGGGAGTCTCGGCACAGATACGCAGTATTTT
NA,TRBJ1-1,TRBV5-6,NA,CASSLSNRNTEAFF,TGTGCCAGCAGCTTGAGTAACAGGAACACTGAAGCTTTCTTT
NA,TRBJ2-7,TRBV6-1,TRBD1,CASRLRDRKDEQYF,TGTGCCAGCCGTCTCCGGGACAGAAAAGACGAGCAGTACTTC
NA,TRBJ2-5,TRBV4-2,TRBD1,CASSQETGYGETQYF,TGTGCCAGCAGCCAAGAGACAGGGTACGGAGAGACCCAGTACTTC
few,TRBJ1-1,TRBV30,TRBD1,CAWSDTGGANTEAFF,TGTGCCTGGAGTGATACAGGGGGCGCGAACACTGAAGCTTTCTTT
NA,TRBJ2-7,TRBV29-1,TRBD1,CSVEGQGPYEQYF,TGCAGCGTGGAAGGACAGGGACCCTACGAGCAGTACTTC
NA,TRBJ2-3,TRBV27,NA,CASSPKVLYSDTQYF,TGTGCCAGCAGTCCCAAGGTTTTATATAGCGATACGCAGTATTTT
few,TRBJ1-2,TRBV5-1,TRBD1,CASSLTRTGSYGYTF,TGCGCCAGCAGCCTAACTCGGACAGGTTCCTATGGCTACACCTTC
NA,TRBJ2-7,TRBV30,NA,CAWSPSYEQYF,TGTGCCTGGAGTCCTTCCTACGAGCAGTACTTC
NA,TRBJ2-7,TRBV7-2,TRBD2,CASSFLGGSSYEQYF,TGTGCCAGCAGCTTTCTTGGCGGGAGCTCCTACGAGCAGTACTTC
NA,TRBJ1-2,TRBV15,TRBD1,CATSRDLPGQGNYGYTF,TGTGCCACCAGCAGAGACCTACCGGGACAGGGGAACTATGGCTACACCTTC
NA,TRBJ2-7,TRBV10-2,TRBD1,CASSELDRVAEQYF,TGCGCCAGCAGCGAATTAGACAGGGTAGCCGAGCAGTACTTC
NA,TRBJ1-5,TRBV6-6,TRBD1,CASSRGQGGQPQHF,TGTGCCAGCAGTAGGGGACAGGGTGGTCAGCCCCAGCATTTT
NA,TRBJ1-1,TRBV5-1,NA,CASSLWDNPKLNTEAFF,TGCGCCAGCAGCTTGTGGGACAACCCGAAGTTGAACACTGAAGCTTTCTTT
NA,TRBJ2-1,TRBV29-1,NA,CSVEIQVYEQFF,TGCAGCGTTGAGATACAGGTTTATGAGCAGTTCTTC
few,TRBJ2-7,TRBV11-3,TRBD1,CASSPGAGQGYEQYF,TGTGCCAGCAGCCCTGGAGCGGGACAGGGTTACGAGCAGTACTTC
NA,TRBJ2-1,TRBV6-5,TRBD1,CASSYSTGGYNEQFF,TGTGCCAGCAGTTACTCGACAGGGGGCTACAATGAGCAGTTCTTC
NA,TRBJ1-5,TRBV15,NA,CATSRDRGAGQPQHF,TGTGCCACCAGCAGAGACCGGGGGGCGGGGCAGCCCCAGCATTTT
NA,TRBJ2-3,TRBV27,NA,CASSYTGIEDTQYF,TGTGCCAGCAGTTACACAGGGATTGAAGATACGCAGTATTTT
once,TRBJ2-2,TRBV28,NA,CASSTSGGRLGTGELFF,TGTGCCAGCAGTACCAGTGGGGGGAGGTTAGGCACCGGGGAGCTGTTTTTT
NA,TRBJ2-1,TRBV5-1,NA,CASSLVVRAATGEQFF,TGCGCCAGCAGCTTGGTCGTCCGGGCGGCGACAGGAGAGCAGTTCTTC
NA,TRBJ2-1,TRBV27,TRBD2,CASKLAGEDNEQFF,TGTGCCAGTAAACTAGCGGGAGAGGATAATGAGCAGTTCTTC
NA,TRBJ2-5,TRBV6-5,NA,CASSYSGRGEETQYF,TGTGCCAGCAGCTACTCCGGCAGGGGCGAAGAGACCCAGTACTTC
NA,TRBJ2-7,TRBV27,NA,CASKPRAGGMYEQYF,TGTGCCAGCAAGCCCAGGGCAGGGGGGATGTACGAGCAGTACTTC